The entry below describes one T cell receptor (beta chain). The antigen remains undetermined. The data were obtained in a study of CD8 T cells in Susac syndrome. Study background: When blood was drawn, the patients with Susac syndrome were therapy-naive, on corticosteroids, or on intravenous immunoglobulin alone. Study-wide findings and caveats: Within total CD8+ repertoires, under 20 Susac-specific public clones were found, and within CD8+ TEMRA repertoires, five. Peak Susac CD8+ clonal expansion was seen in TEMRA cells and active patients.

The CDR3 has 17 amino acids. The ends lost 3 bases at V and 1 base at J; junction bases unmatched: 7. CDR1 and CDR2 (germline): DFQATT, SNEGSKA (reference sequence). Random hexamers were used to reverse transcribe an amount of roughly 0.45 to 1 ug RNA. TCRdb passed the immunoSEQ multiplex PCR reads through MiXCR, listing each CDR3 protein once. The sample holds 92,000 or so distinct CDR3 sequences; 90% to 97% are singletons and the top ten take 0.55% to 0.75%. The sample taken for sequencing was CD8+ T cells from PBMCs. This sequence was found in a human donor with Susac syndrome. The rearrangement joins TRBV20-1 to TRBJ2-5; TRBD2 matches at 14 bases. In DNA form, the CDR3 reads TGCAGTGCTAGCGGACTAGCGGGGGGTCCCCGCCAAGAGACCCAGTACTTC. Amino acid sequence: CSASGLAGGPRQETQYF.